This T cell receptor (delta chain) came from a study of γδ T cells in repeated Plasmodium falciparum infection. Study summary: Donors had four controlled P. falciparum NF54 infections over about 640 days. The study's findings and limits: Vdelta2-negative gammadelta repertoires appeared less diverse and less shared in Malian than Australian children.

Vgamma9/Vdelta2+ and Vdelta2-negative gammadelta T cells were flow-sorted from PBMC for bulk sequencing. This CDR3 has 20 amino acids. Germline V lookup: CDR1 TSWWSYY, CDR2 QGS. Details on this clone: The antigen remains undetermined. TCRdb lists the protein of a much larger clone for this DNA, which differs at residue 3, so this is likely a read error; the protein given here is translated from the DNA itself.

TCRdb re-called the multiplex PCR reads via CATT. The table has tens of thousands of delta-chain clones, approximately 0.92% seen once. The chain couples TRDV1 to TRDJ1; TRDD3 might be the D (5 bases). The J gene, missing from TCRdb, was assigned here through DNA to germline matching. This receptor was taken from a pool of human donors (malaria-infected and uninfected, not separated). Sequenced material: gamma-delta T cells from blood. The CDR3 nucleotides are TGTGCTTTTGGGGAGCACCCCTCGTATCAAATTACTTCGTACACCGATAAACTCATCTTT. Translation gives CAFGEHPSYQITSYTDKLIF.